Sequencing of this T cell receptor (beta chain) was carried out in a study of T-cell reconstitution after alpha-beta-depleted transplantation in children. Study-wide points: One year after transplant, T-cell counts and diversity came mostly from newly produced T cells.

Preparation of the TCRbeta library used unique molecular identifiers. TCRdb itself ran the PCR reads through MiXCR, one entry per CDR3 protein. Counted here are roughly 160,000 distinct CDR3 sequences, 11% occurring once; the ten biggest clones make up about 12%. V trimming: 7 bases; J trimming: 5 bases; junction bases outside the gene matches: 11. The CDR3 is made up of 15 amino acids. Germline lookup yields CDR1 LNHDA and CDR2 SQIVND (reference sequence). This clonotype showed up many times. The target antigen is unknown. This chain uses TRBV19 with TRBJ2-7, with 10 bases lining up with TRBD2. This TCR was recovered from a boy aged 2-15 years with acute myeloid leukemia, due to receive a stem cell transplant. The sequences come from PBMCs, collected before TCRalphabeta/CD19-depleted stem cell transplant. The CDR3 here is CASTGPGLALNEQYF. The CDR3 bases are TGTGCCAGTACCGGGCCGGGACTAGCGTTGAACGAGCAGTACTTC. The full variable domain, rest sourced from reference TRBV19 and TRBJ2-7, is DGGITQSPKYLFRKEGQNVTLSCEQNLNHDAMYWYRQDPGQGLRLIYYSQIVNDFQKGDIAEGYSVSREKKESFPLTVTSAQKNPTAFYLCASTGPGLALNEQYFGPGTRLTVT.